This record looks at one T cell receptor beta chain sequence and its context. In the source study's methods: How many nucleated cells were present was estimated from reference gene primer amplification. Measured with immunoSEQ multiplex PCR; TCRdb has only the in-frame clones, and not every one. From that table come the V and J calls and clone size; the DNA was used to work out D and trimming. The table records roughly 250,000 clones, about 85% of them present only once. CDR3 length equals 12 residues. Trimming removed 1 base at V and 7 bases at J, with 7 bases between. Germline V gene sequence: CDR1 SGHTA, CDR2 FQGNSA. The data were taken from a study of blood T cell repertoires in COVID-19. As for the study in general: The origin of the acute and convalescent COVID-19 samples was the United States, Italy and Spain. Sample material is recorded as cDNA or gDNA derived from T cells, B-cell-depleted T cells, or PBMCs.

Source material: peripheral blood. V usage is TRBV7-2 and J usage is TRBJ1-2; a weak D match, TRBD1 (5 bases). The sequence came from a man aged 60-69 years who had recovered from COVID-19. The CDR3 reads CASSLDGGGYTF. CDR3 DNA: TGTGCCAGCAGCTTAGACGGGGGTGGCTACACCTTC.